The next 22 T cell receptor beta chains were all read from a single sample in a study of blood T cell repertoires in COVID-19. Sequenced by immunoSEQ multiplex PCR; TCRdb stores in-frame clones only, minus some. The data show over 200,000 clones, with about 85% seen just once and roughly 10% held by the top ten. The sequencing sample was made of PBMCs or T cells enriched from blood (not recorded which). The receptor source for this set is a man aged 25-45 years who had recovered from COVID-19.

This clone was detected only a few times. This chain connects TRBV1 to TRBJ1-2; no check of the table's D call, TRBD1, against the DNA was made. TRBV1 is a listed pseudogene. This CDR3 is 17 amino acids long. CDR3 in DNA: TGCACCAGCAGCCAAGATCCCCAGGGAAGGGTCAACTATGGCTACACCTTC. This translates into CTSSQDPQGRVNYGYTF.

The J gene is TRBJ2-6, the V gene TRBV21-1; the DNA was not compared with TRBD2, the D call given in the table. TRBV21-1 is tagged as a pseudogene. The CDR3 is 21 amino acids. The DNA of the CDR3 is TGTGCCAGCTCCATACCCTGGACTAGCGGGAGTCCGGTCTCTGGGGCCAACGTCCTGACTTTC. Translation: CASSIPWTSGSPVSGANVLTF.

This rearrangement joins TRBV5-4 to TRBJ2-3; TRBD2 matches 7 bases. V was pared by 4 bases and J by 0 bases, with 5 bases of the junction left unmatched. The CDR3 has 15 amino acids. The germline V gene has CDR1 SGHNT and CDR2 YYREEE (reference sequence). The CDR3 spells CASSPGTISTDTQYF. CDR3 sequence (DNA): TGTGCCAGCAGCCCCGGGACTATAAGCACAGATACGCAGTATTTT.

The chain links TRBV3-1 (or the pseudogene TRBV3-2) to TRBJ2-1, with 11 bases that match TRBD2. The V segment lost 4 bases and the J segment 6 bases; nucleotides outside the gene matches: 8. Germline assignment: CDR1 LGHDT and CDR2 YNNKEL (reference sequence). This CDR3 region has 16 residues. CDR3 region: CASSPGLAGGGNEQFF. CDR3 sequence (DNA): TGTGCCAGCAGCCCCGGCCTAGCGGGAGGAGGCAATGAGCAGTTCTTC.

Note on this clone: Because the CDR3's place on the DNA is in doubt, the DNA is left out and the CDR3 is given as listed by TCRdb. The chain employs TRBV27 and TRBJ2-3; the table's TRBD1 call for D was not verified on the DNA. Both ends counted, the CDR3 spans 16 residues. Germline CDR1 and CDR2: MNHEY and SMNVEV (reference sequence). The CDR3 spells CASSSGQGAGTDTQYF.

V gene TRBV9 combines with J gene TRBJ2-3, with 10 positions matching TRBD2. Unmatched junction bases numbered 13, after V lost 0 bases and J lost 0 bases. This CDR3 region has 20 residues. The germline V gene has CDR1 SGDLS and CDR2 YYNGEE. The CDR3 region is CASSVAVRALAGASTDTQYF. CDR3 bases: TGTGCCAGCAGCGTAGCCGTTCGTGCTCTAGCGGGGGCTAGCACAGATACGCAGTATTTT.

The rearrangement joins TRBV6-1 to TRBJ1-6, with a possible D match to TRBD1 (5 bases). V was shortened by 1 base and J by 10 bases, with 14 bases between the two germline ends. Germline V gives CDR1 MNHNS, CDR2 SASEGT. The CDR3 extends over 15 amino acids. In DNA form, the CDR3 reads TGTGCCAGCAGTGAAGATTACAGGAGGGGATCACCCCTCCACTTT. Residues: CASSEDYRRGSPLHF.

The V and J genes are TRBV5-1 and TRBJ1-2; D is unclear. The CDR3 contains 13 residues. With 7 bases removed from V and 4 bases from J, the gap between germline ends came to 14 bases. The germline gives CDR1 SGHRS, CDR2 YFSETQ. The DNA for the CDR3 is TGCGCCAGCGCCAATTCGTCGAGCTATGGCTACACCTTC. Translation gives CASANSSSYGYTF. Full variable domain (remainder filled in from reference TRBV5-1 and TRBJ1-2): KAGVTQTPRYLIKTRGQQVTLSCSPISGHRSVSWYQQTPGQGLQFLFEYFSETQRNKGNFPGRFSGRQFSNSRSEMNVSTLELGDSALYLCASANSSSYGYTFGSGTRLTVV.

This clone has a single count. This chain joins TRBV21-1 and TRBJ1-4; the D segment call TRBD1 is taken from the table without a DNA check. TRBV21-1 is termed a pseudogene. This CDR3 is 15 amino acids long. CDR3 sequence: CASSKRQAINEKLFF. The DNA for the CDR3 is TGTGCCAGCAGCAAACGACAGGCTATAAATGAAAAACTGTTTTTT.

The chain is built from TRBV2 and TRBJ2-7; D remains unclear. This CDR3 has 12 amino acids. Trimming stripped 5 bases from V and 7 bases from J, with 12 bases between. Germline-derived CDR1 and CDR2 are SNHLY and FYNNEI. Here the CDR3 DNA reads TGTGCCAGCAGTCCCCTCAGTGCAGAGCAGTACTTC. It translates to CASSPLSAEQYF.

The chain links TRBV27 to TRBJ1-4; no firm D call. Germline loops: CDR1 MNHEY, CDR2 SMNVEV (reference sequence). V lost 5 bases, J lost 8 bases, and 12 bases lay in between. The CDR3 sequence is 13 residues long. CDR3 nucleotides: TGTGCCAGCAGTCCACGCCCGGGGGAAAAACTGTTTTTT. Translation: CASSPRPGEKLFF.

The chain combines TRBV5-6 with TRBJ2-6; D is unclear. The CDR3 has 16 residues. Germline V gene sequence: CDR1 SGHDT, CDR2 YYEEEE. V shed 5 bases and J shed 0 bases, with 12 bases lying between them. CDR3 sequence reads: CASRETVDSGANVLTF. The CDR3 nucleotides are TGTGCCAGCAGGGAAACAGTCGACTCTGGGGCCAACGTCCTGACTTTC.

The genes are TRBV7-2 and TRBJ1-5; 9 bases fit TRBD1. Germline V gene sequence: CDR1 SGHTA, CDR2 FQGNSA. The CDR3 spans 15 residues. V was pared by 1 base and J by 3 bases, with 1 base of the junction left unmatched. The CDR3 region has the DNA TGTGCCAGCAGCTTAGGGGACAGGGCCAATCAGCCCCAGCATTTT. Translating gives CASSLGDRANQPQHF.

The rearrangement links TRBV19 to TRBJ2-5; 13 nucleotides line up with TRBD2. CDR3 length: 16 amino acids. The ends lost 4 bases at V and 7 bases at J; junction bases unmatched: 9. Germline V gene lookup returns CDR1 LNHDA and CDR2 SQIVND (reference sequence). In DNA form, the CDR3 reads TGTGCCAGTAGTACCCAAACTAGCGGGAGGGCCGGGACCCAGTACTTC. Protein sequence: CASSTQTSGRAGTQYF.

This clone was picked up one time. The gene calls are TRBV28 and TRBJ2-7; TRBD2 agrees at 11 bases. Germline V lookup: CDR1 MDHEN, CDR2 SYDVKM. The trim removed 5 bases at V and 2 bases at J, leaving 5 bases unmatched. There are 15 residues in the CDR3. This chain's CDR3 is CASSPGTSGPYEQYF. CDR3 DNA: TGTGCCAGCAGTCCCGGGACTAGCGGACCCTACGAGCAGTACTTC.

The J gene is TRBJ2-2, the V gene TRBV2; 8 bases align to TRBD1. V was pared by 6 bases and J by 0 bases, with 3 bases of the junction left unmatched. In germline, CDR1 is SNHLY, CDR2 FYNNEI. There are 15 residues in the CDR3. The CDR3 here is CASSSDRANTGELFF. In nucleotides, the CDR3 is TGTGCCAGCAGCTCGGACAGGGCGAACACCGGGGAGCTGTTTTTT.

V is TRBV29-1 and J is TRBJ2-3, with a weak D call TRBD1 (6 bases). Germline-derived CDR1 and CDR2 are SQVTM and ANQGSEA. CDR3 size: 13 residues. The V and J ends lost 5 bases and 0 bases respectively, with 9 bases between them. CDR3 nucleotide sequence: TGCAGCGTTAACAGGGATAGCACAGATACGCAGTATTTT. This encodes CSVNRDSTDTQYF.

This chain joins TRBV5-1 and TRBJ2-1, with TRBD2 matching over 12 bases. This CDR3 contains 16 residues. Germline loops: CDR1 SGHRS, CDR2 YFSETQ. The junction had 9 bases not matched to a gene; V was cut back by 4 bases and J by 7 bases. The CDR3 bases are TGCGCCAGCAGCGGGGCTCTAGCGGGAGGGGGGAATGAGCAGTTCTTC. It encodes CASSGALAGGGNEQFF.

V gene TRBV5-5 combines with J gene TRBJ2-5, with D tentatively TRBD2 (6 bases). Germline CDR1 is SGHKS and CDR2 is YYEKEE (reference sequence). The CDR3 is 16 amino acids. V was trimmed by 0 bases and J by 9 bases, leaving 21 bases between them. CDR3 sequence: CASSLGVAGRMTAQYF. The CDR3 coding sequence is TGTGCCAGCAGCTTGGGCGTGGCGGGGCGGATGACCGCCCAGTACTTC.

The rearrangement joins TRBV28 to TRBJ2-7; possibly TRBD1 for D (7 bases). V was pared by 6 bases and J by 4 bases, with 10 bases between. Germline lookup yields CDR1 MDHEN and CDR2 SYDVKM. CDR3 length: 12 residues. The CDR3 reads CASREGAYEQYF. The CDR3 region has the DNA TGTGCCAGCAGGGAGGGGGCATACGAGCAGTACTTC.

Here the CDR3 reads CVTQGAGNYGYTF. The DNA for the CDR3 is TGTGTCACCCAGGGGGCGGGAAACTATGGCTACACCTTC. The chain carries TRBV6-1 and TRBJ1-2, with TRBD1 identical over 8 bases. The germline CDR1 and CDR2 sequences are MNHNS and SASEGT. This CDR3 is 13 amino acids long.

This clone has only one observation. The V call is TRBV6-5, the J call TRBJ1-5; D unresolved. CDR1 is MNHEY and CDR2 is SVGAGI in the germline V gene. The length of the CDR3 is 13 residues. Trimming cost V 6 bases and J 3 bases, with 9 bases left between them. The CDR3 DNA is TGTGCCAGCAGCACTAGATTCAATCAGCCCCAGCATTTT. It translates to CASSTRFNQPQHF.